The subject of this entry is one TCR beta chain. This clone was picked up a small number of times. This clone's antigen is unknown. Nothing much larger sits one base from this clone, and base qualities are not available. Whole blood was collected in K2EDTA tubes by collaborating institutions according to the institutions' own protocols. For TCRbeta analysis, collaborator samples were shipped as frozen whole blood, as isolated PBMCs, or as DNA extracted from either sample type. This sample was taken from a study of blood T cell repertoires in COVID-19 (dated by TCRdb to 2018 to 2021). A note on the overall study: The collaborator samples originated in the United States, Italy and Spain and spanned the acute and convalescent phases of COVID-19. The repertoires were made available in a free public database intended to serve as a resource for research on the immune response to SARS-CoV-2. Subjects who had been exposed to COVID-19, were actively infected with it, or had recovered from it provided the deeply sampled blood TCRbeta repertoires that made up the dataset. Sample metadata almost always included a de-identified subject ID, COVID-19 status, age in years and sex. Where HLA class I and class II types were available, the types were taken from metadata supplied by the sample provider, not from assay-based typing. The samples were drawn from the first 160 participants of the ongoing ImmuneRACE study and from 1,254 subjects provided by 6 global collaborators. The material from the prospective study consisted of cDNA or gDNA derived from T cells, B-cell-depleted T cells, or PBMCs. General conclusions and limits of the study: The amount of clinical and demographic metadata varied by source and participant and was provided uncurated.

The CDR3 runs 14 residues from the cysteine to the phenylalanine. The DNA shown is the 42-base CDR3, in frame from base 1. Cut back by 5 bases and 5 bases, the V and J ends lie 10 bases apart. Based on the germline V gene (reference sequence), the CDR1 and CDR2 sequences are LNHDA and SQIVND. TCRbeta CDR3 regions were amplified from genomic DNA using the immunoSEQ Assay, a bias-controlled multiplex PCR. In the paper's pipeline: Nucleated cell counts per sample were estimated from amplification of reference gene primers within the assay. Sequence reads were collapsed and filtered to measure the absolute abundance of every unique TCRbeta CDR3 rearrangement. For each sample, productive Simpson clonality was calculated by taking the square root of Simpson's diversity index across productive rearrangements. The clones in this table, taken by TCRdb from immuneACCESS, are in-frame only. Not every clone is retained; where verified, under half of the shortfall comes from an unresolved V gene, and the cause of the rest is unknown. V and J calls plus clone size are reproduced from that table; the DNA served to infer D and trimming. This sample is represented by 65,000 to 85,000 clones; more than 70% of them were singletons. Under 25% of the sample rests with the top ten.

The material sequenced was peripheral blood. This chain is built from TRBV19 and TRBJ1-6, with no confident D gene call. The sequence was obtained from a human donor in a cohort sampled during active COVID-19. DNA sequence: TGTGCCAGTAGTCCCCTACTTGATAATTCACCCCTCCACTTT. Its protein product is CASSPLLDNSPLHF. The CDR3 plus the reference TRBV19 and TRBJ1-6 genes for the other parts give the full variable domain: DGGITQSPKYLFRKEGQNVTLSCEQNLNHDAMYWYRQDPGQGLRLIYYSQIVNDFQKGDIAEGYSVSREKKESFPLTVTSAQKNPTAFYLCASSPLLDNSPLHFGNGTRLTVT.